These T cell receptor beta chains were read from a single sample in a study of CD8+ T cells in alopecia areata. Generated by immunoSEQ multiplex PCR, the TCRdb table keeps only in-frame clones and is missing some. The top ten clones hold roughly 0.92% of a sample with over 120,000 clones, around 51% of them seen once. This specimen consisted of CD4+ T cells sorted from blood, obtained at week 0. Receptors originate from a human donor with alopecia areata. CDR3s include the opening cysteine and the closing phenylalanine or tryptophan.

v_gene | CDR3aa
TRBV18 | CASSPFSDRANASRGYTF
TRBV30 | CARSGGQGPNEQFF
TRBV19 | CASSRGQDPNYGYTF
TRBV5-4 | CASSDMDRGWRETQYF
TRBV29-1 | CSAPNLGLAGEEETQYF
TRBV25-1 | CASSDVQAGGTDTQYF
TRBV5-1 | CASSSRPGGDSTDTQYF
TRBV11-2 | CASSQGGNTGELFF
TRBV29-1 | CSVVPVGTRTQYF
TRBV11-2 | CASSQDTQQGYGYTF